A selection of T cell receptor beta chains follows, all from one sample in a study of blood T cell repertoires in COVID-19. Libraries were prepared by immunoSEQ multiplex PCR; TCRdb keeps only in-frame clonotypes and omits some of them. Here the sample spans about 290,000 clones, around nine tenths being singletons. The specimen sequenced was peripheral blood. The receptors were sampled from a woman aged 40 to 50 who had recovered from COVID-19. The CDR3 runs from the conserved cysteine through the conserved F or W.

j_call: TRBJ1-1
v_call: TRBV3-1/TRBV3-2
cdr3_aa: CASSQVPQSNTEAFF

j_call: TRBJ1-6
v_call: TRBV6-5
cdr3_aa: CASSSGSHNSPLHF

j_call: TRBJ1-1
v_call: TRBV4-1
cdr3_aa: CASSQEADTEAFF

j_call: TRBJ1-5
v_call: TRBV10-3
cdr3_aa: CAISESSTGDQPQHF

j_call: TRBJ2-2
v_call: TRBV19
cdr3_aa: CASSTQGGAGTGELFF

j_call: TRBJ1-2
v_call: TRBV13
cdr3_aa: CASSSSRDSYGYTF

j_call: TRBJ1-1
v_call: TRBV20-1
cdr3_aa: CSAPKAFF

j_call: TRBJ2-7
v_call: TRBV29-1
cdr3_aa: CSVEAQSWGQTYEQYF

j_call: TRBJ2-1
v_call: TRBV3-1/TRBV3-2
cdr3_aa: CASSQVGNEQFF

j_call: TRBJ2-7
v_call: TRBV29-1
cdr3_aa: CSVGGHDDYEQYF

j_call: TRBJ1-1
v_call: TRBV3-1/TRBV3-2
cdr3_aa: CASSQEAGNTEAFF

j_call: TRBJ2-7
v_call: TRBV5-4
cdr3_aa: CASSLGQGAWEQYF

j_call: TRBJ1-1
v_call: TRBV18
cdr3_aa: CASSPYRDGQGAFF

j_call: TRBJ2-1
v_call: TRBV7-9
cdr3_aa: CASSSQTSSNNEQFF

j_call: TRBJ2-3
v_call: TRBV13
cdr3_aa: CASSLAAGVGADTQYF

j_call: TRBJ1-1
v_call: TRBV5-1
cdr3_aa: CASSPGQGAGTEAFF

j_call: TRBJ2-7
v_call: TRBV30
cdr3_aa: CAWAPWGQGNYEQYF

j_call: TRBJ2-3
v_call: TRBV5-1
cdr3_aa: CASSLGLAGVLTDTQYF

j_call: TRBJ2-3
v_call: TRBV27
cdr3_aa: CASSLYPSGRTDTQYF

j_call: TRBJ2-6
v_call: TRBV5-1
cdr3_aa: CASSLGEAPPSGANVLTF

j_call: TRBJ1-1
v_call: TRBV7-9
cdr3_aa: CASSLPGAANTEAFF

j_call: TRBJ1-2
v_call: TRBV18
cdr3_aa: CASSPAGGDYGYTF

j_call: TRBJ2-4
v_call: TRBV13
cdr3_aa: CASSFGTSGRAEAIQYF

j_call: TRBJ1-1
v_call: TRBV6-5
cdr3_aa: CASSYRGQSSEAFF

j_call: TRBJ1-1
v_call: TRBV7-6
cdr3_aa: CASSFYGDTEAFF

j_call: TRBJ2-3
v_call: TRBV9
cdr3_aa: CASSVLSGGALSTDTQYF

j_call: TRBJ2-7
v_call: TRBV3-1/TRBV3-2
cdr3_aa: CASSQIPRYEQYF

j_call: TRBJ2-7
v_call: TRBV3-1/TRBV3-2
cdr3_aa: CASSQRPGTVDEQYF

j_call: TRBJ2-1
v_call: TRBV27
cdr3_aa: CASSLLAGGSYNEQFF

j_call: TRBJ2-2
v_call: TRBV4-2
cdr3_aa: CASSQLNPGELFF

j_call: TRBJ2-5
v_call: TRBV7-9
cdr3_aa: CASSTQGGSQETQYF

j_call: TRBJ2-1
v_call: TRBV19
cdr3_aa: CASGDNIEQFF

j_call: TRBJ2-5
v_call: TRBV3-1/TRBV3-2
cdr3_aa: CASSQPGLAGVETQYF

j_call: TRBJ2-1
v_call: TRBV5-6
cdr3_aa: CASSRRAPNGSIEQFF

j_call: TRBJ1-2
v_call: TRBV24-1
cdr3_aa: CATSDQGGYGYTF

j_call: TRBJ2-1
v_call: TRBV24-1
cdr3_aa: CATSDRTSGSDEQFF

j_call: TRBJ1-3
v_call: TRBV6-2/TRBV6-3
cdr3_aa: CASRYTAGSGNTIYF

j_call: TRBJ1-1
v_call: TRBV3-1/TRBV3-2
cdr3_aa: CASSQGPRQGPEAFF

j_call: TRBJ2-5
v_call: TRBV9
cdr3_aa: CASSVVRTGEETQYF

j_call: TRBJ2-5
v_call: TRBV28
cdr3_aa: CASSLRLAGGETQYF

j_call: TRBJ2-7
v_call: TRBV5-1
cdr3_aa: CASSPLAGAPYEQYF

j_call: TRBJ2-1
v_call: TRBV9
cdr3_aa: CASSVISSGTSYNEQFF

j_call: TRBJ2-7
v_call: TRBV7-9
cdr3_aa: CASSSRDNSYEQYF

j_call: TRBJ2-5
v_call: TRBV4-1
cdr3_aa: CASSPRGEETQYF

j_call: TRBJ2-5
v_call: TRBV27
cdr3_aa: CASSAKGLETQYF

j_call: TRBJ1-2
v_call: TRBV5-6
cdr3_aa: CASSTGHPFYGYTF

j_call: TRBJ2-1
v_call: TRBV9
cdr3_aa: CASSVARTSGTLYEQFF

j_call: TRBJ2-3
v_call: TRBV18
cdr3_aa: CASSAVGQHSGSREDTQYF

j_call: TRBJ1-5
v_call: TRBV12-3/TRBV12-4
cdr3_aa: CASSPGLEQPQHF

j_call: TRBJ2-7
v_call: TRBV2
cdr3_aa: CASSVGQLFSYEQYF

j_call: TRBJ2-2
v_call: TRBV11-2
cdr3_aa: CASSLLRELFF

j_call: TRBJ2-1
v_call: TRBV3-1/TRBV3-2
cdr3_aa: CASSQGPGGLRPGEQFF

j_call: TRBJ2-7
v_call: TRBV29-1
cdr3_aa: CSVEGGEGGPTYEQYF

j_call: TRBJ2-1
v_call: TRBV20-1
cdr3_aa: CSASGGLAGASSYNEQFF